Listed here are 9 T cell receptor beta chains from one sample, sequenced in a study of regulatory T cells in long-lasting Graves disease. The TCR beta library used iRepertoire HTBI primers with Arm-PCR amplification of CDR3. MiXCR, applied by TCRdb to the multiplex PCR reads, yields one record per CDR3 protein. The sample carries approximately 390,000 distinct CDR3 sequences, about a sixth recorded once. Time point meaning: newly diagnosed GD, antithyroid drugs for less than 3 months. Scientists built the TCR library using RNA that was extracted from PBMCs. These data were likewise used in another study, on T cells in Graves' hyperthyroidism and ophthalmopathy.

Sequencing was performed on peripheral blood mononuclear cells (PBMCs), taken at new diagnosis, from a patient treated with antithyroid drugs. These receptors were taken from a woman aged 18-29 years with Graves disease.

The CDR3 sequence is CASSESRDRTYEQYF. As DNA, the CDR3 is TGTGCCAGTAGTGAGAGCCGGGACAGGACCTACGAGCAGTACTTC. The chain links TRBV19 to TRBJ2-7, with 8 bases lining up with TRBD1. The CDR3 is 15 residues long. Germline CDR1 reads LNHDA; CDR2 reads SQIVND (reference sequence). V shed 5 bases, J shed 2 bases, and the junction held 8 bases outside the gene matches.

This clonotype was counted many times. The CDR3 region has the DNA TGTGCCAGCGGCGGGAGGACAGGGTTCACAGATACGCAGTATTTT. It is translated as CASGGRTGFTDTQYF. The chain carries TRBV2 and TRBJ2-3; D might be TRBD1 or TRBD2, each matching 8 bases. The CDR3 spans 15 residues. Trimming pared 8 bases from V and 2 bases from J, leaving 17 bases between. CDR1 and CDR2 from the germline V gene are SNHLY and FYNNEI. The full variable domain, with the rest looked up from reference TRBV2 and TRBJ2-3, is EPEVTQTPSHQVTQMGQEVILRCVPISNHLYFYWYRQILGQKVEFLVSFYNNEISEKSEIFDDQFSVERPDGSNFTLKIRSTKLEDSAMYFCASGGRTGFTDTQYFGPGTRLTVL.

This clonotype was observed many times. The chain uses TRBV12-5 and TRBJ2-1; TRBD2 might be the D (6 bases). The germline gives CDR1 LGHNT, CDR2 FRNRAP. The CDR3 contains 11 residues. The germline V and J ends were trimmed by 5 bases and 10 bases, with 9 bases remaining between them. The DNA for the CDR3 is TGTGCTAGTGGTGGCGGGATCGAGCAGTTCTTC. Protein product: CASGGGIEQFF. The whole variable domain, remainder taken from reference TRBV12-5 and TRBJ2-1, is DARVTQTPRHKVTEMGQEVTMRCQPILGHNTVFWYRQTMMQGLELLAYFRNRAPLDDSGMPKDRFSAEMPDATLATLKIQPSEPRDSAVYFCASGGGIEQFFGPGTRLTVL.

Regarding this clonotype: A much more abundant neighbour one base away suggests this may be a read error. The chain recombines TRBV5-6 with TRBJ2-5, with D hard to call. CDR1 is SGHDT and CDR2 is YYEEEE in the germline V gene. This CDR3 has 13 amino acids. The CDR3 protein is CASSLGGKETQHF. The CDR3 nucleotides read TGTGCCAGCAGCTTGGGTGGGAAAGAGACCCAGCACTTC.

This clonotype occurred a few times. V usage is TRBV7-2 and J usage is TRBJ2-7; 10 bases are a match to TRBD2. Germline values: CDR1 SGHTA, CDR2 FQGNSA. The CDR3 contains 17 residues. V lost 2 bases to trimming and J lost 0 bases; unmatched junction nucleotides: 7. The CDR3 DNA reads TGTGCCAGCAGCTTATCCTTACTAGCGGGATCCTCCTACGAGCAGTACTTC. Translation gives CASSLSLLAGSSYEQYF.

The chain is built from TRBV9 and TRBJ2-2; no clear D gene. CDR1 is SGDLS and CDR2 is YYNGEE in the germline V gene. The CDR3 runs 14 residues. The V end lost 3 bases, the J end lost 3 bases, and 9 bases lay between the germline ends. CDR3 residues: CASSGHIHTGELFF. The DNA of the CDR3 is TGTGCCAGCAGCGGGCACATCCACACCGGGGAGCTGTTTTTT.

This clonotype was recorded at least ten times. The CDR3 DNA follows: TGTGCCTGGAGTGTAGGTCAGGGGCGCGCAGATACGCAGTATTTT. This translates into CAWSVGQGRADTQYF. The chain recombines TRBV30 with TRBJ2-3; weak D call: TRBD1 (6 bases). Germline CDR1 and CDR2: GTSNPN and SVGIG (reference sequence). This CDR3 is 15 amino acids long. Trimming pared 0 bases from V and 4 bases from J, leaving 14 bases between.

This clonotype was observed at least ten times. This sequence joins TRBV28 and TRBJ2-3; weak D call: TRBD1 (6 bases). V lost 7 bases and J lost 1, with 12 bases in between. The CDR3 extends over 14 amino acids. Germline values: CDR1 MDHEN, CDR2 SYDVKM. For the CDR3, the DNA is TGTGCCAGCAAATCTTGGGGGCGCACAGATACGCAGTATTTT. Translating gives CASKSWGRTDTQYF.

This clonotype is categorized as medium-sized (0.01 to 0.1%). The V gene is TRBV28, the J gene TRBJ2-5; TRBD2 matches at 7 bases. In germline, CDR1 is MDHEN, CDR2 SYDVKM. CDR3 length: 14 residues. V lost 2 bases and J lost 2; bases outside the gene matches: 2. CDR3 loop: CASSLQGLQETQYF. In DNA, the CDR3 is TGTGCCAGCAGTTTACAGGGACTACAAGAGACCCAGTACTTC.